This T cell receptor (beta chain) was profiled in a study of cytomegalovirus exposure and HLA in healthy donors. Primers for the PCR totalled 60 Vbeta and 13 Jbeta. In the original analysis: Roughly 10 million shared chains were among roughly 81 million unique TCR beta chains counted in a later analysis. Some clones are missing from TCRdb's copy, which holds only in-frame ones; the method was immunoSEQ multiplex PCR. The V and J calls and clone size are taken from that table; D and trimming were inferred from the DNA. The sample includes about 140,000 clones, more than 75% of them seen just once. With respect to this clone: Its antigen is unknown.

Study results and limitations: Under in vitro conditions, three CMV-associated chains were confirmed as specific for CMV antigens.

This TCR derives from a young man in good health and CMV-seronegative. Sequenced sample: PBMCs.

CDR3 amino acids: CASRFRQGASEQYF. Written as DNA, the CDR3 is TGTGCCAGCAGGTTTAGACAGGGGGCCTCCGAGCAGTACTTC. The genes are TRBV27 and TRBJ2-7, with 10 bases aligning to TRBD1. CDR3 size: 14 residues. V dropped 6 bases and J dropped 6; count of bases not matched to a gene: 8. From germline, CDR1 is MNHEY and CDR2 SMNVEV (reference sequence).